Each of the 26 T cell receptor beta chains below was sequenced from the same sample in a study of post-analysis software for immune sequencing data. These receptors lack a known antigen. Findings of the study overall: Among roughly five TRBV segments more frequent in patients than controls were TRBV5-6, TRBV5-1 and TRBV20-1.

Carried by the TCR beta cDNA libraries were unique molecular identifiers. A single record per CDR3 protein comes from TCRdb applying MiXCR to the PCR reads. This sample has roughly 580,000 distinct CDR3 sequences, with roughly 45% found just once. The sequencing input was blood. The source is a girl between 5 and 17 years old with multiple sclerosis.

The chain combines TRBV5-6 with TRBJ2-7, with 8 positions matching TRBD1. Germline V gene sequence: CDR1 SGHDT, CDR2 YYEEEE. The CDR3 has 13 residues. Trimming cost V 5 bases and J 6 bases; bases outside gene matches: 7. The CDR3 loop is CASRIGTGGEQYF. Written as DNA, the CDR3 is TGTGCCAGCAGGATTGGGACAGGTGGCGAGCAGTACTTC.

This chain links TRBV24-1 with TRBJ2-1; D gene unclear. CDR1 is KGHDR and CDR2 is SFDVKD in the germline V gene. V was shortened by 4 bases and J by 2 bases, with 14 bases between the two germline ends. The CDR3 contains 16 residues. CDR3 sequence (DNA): TGTGCCACCAGTGACCCGGGCCCGGGCCCCTACAATGAGCAGTTCTTC. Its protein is CATSDPGPGPYNEQFF.

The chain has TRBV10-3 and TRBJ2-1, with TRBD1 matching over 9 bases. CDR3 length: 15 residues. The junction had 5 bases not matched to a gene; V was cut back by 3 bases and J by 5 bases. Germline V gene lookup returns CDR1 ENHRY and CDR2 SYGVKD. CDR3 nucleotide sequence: TGTGCCATCAGTGAACGGGGACAGGGAAACAATGAGCAGTTCTTC. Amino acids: CAISERGQGNNEQFF.

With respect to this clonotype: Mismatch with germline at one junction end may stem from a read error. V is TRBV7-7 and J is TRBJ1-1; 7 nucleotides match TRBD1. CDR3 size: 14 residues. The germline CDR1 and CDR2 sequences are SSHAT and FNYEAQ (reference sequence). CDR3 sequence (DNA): TGTGCTAGCAGCCCCGGGGGGGACAGCACTGAAGCTTTCTTT. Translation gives CASSPGGDSTEAFF.

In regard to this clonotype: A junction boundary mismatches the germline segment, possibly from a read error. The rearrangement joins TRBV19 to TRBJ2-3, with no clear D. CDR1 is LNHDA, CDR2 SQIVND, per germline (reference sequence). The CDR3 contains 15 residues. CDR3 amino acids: CASSSQRGRTDAQYF. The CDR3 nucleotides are TGTGCCAGTAGCAGCCAGCGAGGCCGCACAGATGCGCAGTATTTT. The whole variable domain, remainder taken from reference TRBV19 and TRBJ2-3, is DGGITQSPKYLFRKEGQNVTLSCEQNLNHDAMYWYRQDPGQGLRLIYYSQIVNDFQKGDIAEGYSVSREKKESFPLTVTSAQKNPTAFYLCASSSQRGRTDAQYFGPGTRLTVL.

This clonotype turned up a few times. The DNA of the CDR3 is TGTGCCAGCAGTGGCGCGGGGGCTGTCTACGAGCAGTACTTC. Translated, it gives CASSGAGAVYEQYF. The gene calls are TRBV6-1 and TRBJ2-7; perhaps TRBD2 as D (7 bases). Germline values: CDR1 MNHNS, CDR2 SASEGT. This CDR3 region has 14 residues. With 4 bases removed from V and 3 bases from J, the gap between germline ends came to 13 bases.

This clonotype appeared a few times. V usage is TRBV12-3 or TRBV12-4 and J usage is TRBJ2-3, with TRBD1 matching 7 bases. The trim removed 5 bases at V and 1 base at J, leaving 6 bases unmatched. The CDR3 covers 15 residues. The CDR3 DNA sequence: TGTGCCAGCAGTCGGGCAGGGGGTGGCACAGATACGCAGTATTTT. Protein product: CASSRAGGGTDTQYF.

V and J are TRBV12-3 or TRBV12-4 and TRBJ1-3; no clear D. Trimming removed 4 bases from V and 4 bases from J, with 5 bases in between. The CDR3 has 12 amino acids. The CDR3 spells CASSSMGNTIYF. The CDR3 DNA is TGTGCCAGCAGTTCAATGGGAAACACCATATATTTT.

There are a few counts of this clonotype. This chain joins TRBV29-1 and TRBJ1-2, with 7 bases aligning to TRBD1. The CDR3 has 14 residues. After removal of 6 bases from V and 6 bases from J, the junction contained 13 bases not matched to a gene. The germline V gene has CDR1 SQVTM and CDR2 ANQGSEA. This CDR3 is CSVQGVDRRDGYTF. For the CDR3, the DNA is TGCAGCGTCCAGGGGGTGGACAGACGGGATGGCTACACCTTC. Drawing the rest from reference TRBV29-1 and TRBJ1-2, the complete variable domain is SAVISQKPSRDICQRGTSLTIQCQVDSQVTMMFWYRQQPGQSLTLIATANQGSEATYESGFVIDKFPISRPNLTFSTLTVSNMSPEDSSIYLCSVQGVDRRDGYTFGSGTRLTVV.

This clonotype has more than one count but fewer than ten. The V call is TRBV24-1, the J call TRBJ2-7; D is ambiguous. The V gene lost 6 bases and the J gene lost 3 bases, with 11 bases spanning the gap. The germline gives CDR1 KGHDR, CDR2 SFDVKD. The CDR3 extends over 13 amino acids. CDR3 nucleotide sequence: TGTGCCACCAGTTCTGGACCGGACTACGAGCAGTACTTC. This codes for CATSSGPDYEQYF.

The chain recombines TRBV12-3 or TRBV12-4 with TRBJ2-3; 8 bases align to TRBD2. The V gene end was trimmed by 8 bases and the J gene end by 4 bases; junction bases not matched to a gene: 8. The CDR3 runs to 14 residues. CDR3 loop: CASQGAGRADTQYF. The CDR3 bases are TGTGCCAGCCAAGGGGCCGGGAGGGCAGATACGCAGTATTTT.

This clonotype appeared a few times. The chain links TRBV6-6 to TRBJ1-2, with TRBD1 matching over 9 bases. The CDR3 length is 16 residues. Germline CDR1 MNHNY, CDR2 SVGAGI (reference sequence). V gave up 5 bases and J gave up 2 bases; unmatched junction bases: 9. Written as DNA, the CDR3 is TGTGCCAGCAGTCCCGAAGGGACAGGGCTGAACTATGGCTACACCTTC. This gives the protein CASSPEGTGLNYGYTF.

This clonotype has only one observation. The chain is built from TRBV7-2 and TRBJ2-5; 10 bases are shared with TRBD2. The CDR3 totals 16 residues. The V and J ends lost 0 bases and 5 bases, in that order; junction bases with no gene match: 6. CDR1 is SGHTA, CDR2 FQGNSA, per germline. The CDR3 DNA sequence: TGTGCCAGCAGCTTAGCGATGAGCGGGGGGGCGGAGACCCAGTACTTC. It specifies CASSLAMSGGAETQYF.

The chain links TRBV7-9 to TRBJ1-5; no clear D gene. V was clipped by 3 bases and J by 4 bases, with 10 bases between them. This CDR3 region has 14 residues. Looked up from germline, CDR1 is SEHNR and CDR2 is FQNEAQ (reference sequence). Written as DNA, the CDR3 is TGTGCCAGCAGCTTTGGAAGGGATAATCAGCCCCAGCATTTT. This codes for CASSFGRDNQPQHF.

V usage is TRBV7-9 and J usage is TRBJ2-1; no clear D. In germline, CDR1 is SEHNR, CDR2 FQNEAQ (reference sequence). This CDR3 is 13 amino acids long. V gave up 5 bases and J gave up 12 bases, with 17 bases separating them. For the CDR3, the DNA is TGTGCCAGCAGCCTCGGGTCAGGTGGTTGGCAGTTCTTC. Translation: CASSLGSGGWQFF.

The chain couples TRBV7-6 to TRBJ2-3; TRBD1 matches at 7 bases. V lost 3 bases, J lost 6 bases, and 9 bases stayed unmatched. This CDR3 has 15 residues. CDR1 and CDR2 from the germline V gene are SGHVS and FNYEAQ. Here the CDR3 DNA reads TGTGCCAGCAGCTTGCAGGGGGTTCTCACCGATACGCAGTATTTT. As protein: CASSLQGVLTDTQYF.

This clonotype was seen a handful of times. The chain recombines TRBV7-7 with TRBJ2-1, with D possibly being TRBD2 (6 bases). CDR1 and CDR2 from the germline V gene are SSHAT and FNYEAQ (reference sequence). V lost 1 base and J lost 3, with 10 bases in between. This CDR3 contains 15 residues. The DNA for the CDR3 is TGTGCCAGCAGCTTAGGATGGGGAGGCTACAATGAGCAGTTCTTC. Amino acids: CASSLGWGGYNEQFF.

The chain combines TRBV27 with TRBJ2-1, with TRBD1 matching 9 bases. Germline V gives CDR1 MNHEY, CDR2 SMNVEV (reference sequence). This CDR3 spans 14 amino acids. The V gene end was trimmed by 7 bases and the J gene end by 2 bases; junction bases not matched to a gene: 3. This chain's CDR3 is CASTRTGAYNEQFF. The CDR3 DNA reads TGTGCCAGCACCCGGACAGGGGCCTACAATGAGCAGTTCTTC.

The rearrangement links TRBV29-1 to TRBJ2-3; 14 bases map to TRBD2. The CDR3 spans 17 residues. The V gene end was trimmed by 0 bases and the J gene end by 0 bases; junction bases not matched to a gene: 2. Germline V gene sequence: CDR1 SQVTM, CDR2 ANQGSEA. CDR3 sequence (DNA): TGCAGCGTTGAAGAGGGACTAGCGGGGGCTAGCACAGATACGCAGTATTTT. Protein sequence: CSVEEGLAGASTDTQYF.

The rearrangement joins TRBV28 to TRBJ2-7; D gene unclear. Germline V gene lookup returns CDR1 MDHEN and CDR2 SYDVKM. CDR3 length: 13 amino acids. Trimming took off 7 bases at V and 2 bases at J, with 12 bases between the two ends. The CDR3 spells CASTPLTAYEQYF. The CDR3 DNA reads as TGTGCCAGCACCCCGTTGACCGCCTACGAGCAGTACTTC.

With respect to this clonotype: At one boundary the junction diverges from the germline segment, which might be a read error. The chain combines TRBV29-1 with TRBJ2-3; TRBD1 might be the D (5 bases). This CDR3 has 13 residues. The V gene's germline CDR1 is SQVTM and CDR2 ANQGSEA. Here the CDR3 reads CSVGGYHTDTRYF. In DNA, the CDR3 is TGCAGCGTTGGGGGCTACCACACAGATACGCGGTATTTT.

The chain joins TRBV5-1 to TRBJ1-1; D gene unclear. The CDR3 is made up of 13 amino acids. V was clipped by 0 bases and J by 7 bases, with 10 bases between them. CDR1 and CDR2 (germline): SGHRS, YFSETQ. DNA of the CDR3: TGCGCCAGCAGCTTGGGATACGGGAATGAAGCTTTCTTT. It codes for CASSLGYGNEAFF.

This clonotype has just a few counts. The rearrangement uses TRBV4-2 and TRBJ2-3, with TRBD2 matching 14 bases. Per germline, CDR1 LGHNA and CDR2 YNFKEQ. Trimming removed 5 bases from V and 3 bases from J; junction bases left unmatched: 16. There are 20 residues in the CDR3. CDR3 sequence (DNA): TGTGCCAGCAGCGGCAACCTGGGACTAGCGGGAGTGAGTAAGACAGATACGCAGTATTTT. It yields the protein CASSGNLGLAGVSKTDTQYF.

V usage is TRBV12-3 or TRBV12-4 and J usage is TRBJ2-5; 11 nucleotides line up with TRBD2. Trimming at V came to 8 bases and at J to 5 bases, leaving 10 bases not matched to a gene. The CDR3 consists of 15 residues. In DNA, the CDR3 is TGTGCCAGCGGGCTAGCGGGAGGAGGACTGGAGACCCAGTACTTC. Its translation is CASGLAGGGLETQYF.

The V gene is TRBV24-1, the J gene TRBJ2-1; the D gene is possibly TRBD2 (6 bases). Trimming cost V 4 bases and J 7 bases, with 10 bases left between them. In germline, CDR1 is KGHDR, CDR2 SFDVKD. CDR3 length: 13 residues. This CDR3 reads CATSDPTRNEQFF. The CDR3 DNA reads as TGTGCCACCAGTGACCCGACTAGGAATGAGCAGTTCTTC.

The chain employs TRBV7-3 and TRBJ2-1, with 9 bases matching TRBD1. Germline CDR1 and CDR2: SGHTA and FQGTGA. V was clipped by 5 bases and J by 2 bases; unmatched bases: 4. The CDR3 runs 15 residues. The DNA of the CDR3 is TGTGCCAGCAGCGAGCGACAGGGGGCCTACAATGAGCAGTTCTTC. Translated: CASSERQGAYNEQFF.